The next 3 T cell receptor beta chains were all read from a single sample in a study of CD8+ T cells in alopecia areata. Described treatment: oral pan-JAK inhibitor, 5-10 mg twice daily. Extracted RNA was reverse transcribed into cDNA, the sequencing template. This table comes from immunoSEQ multiplex PCR, and its TCRdb copy is limited to in-frame clones, with some not included. The sample has about 300,000 clones; 58% are singletons. Sequenced here: CD4+ T cells sorted from blood, sampled at week 24, from a patient treated with tofacitinib. The origin of the receptors is a human donor with alopecia areata.

J is TRBJ1-2 and V is TRBV27; tentatively, D is TRBD1 (5 bases). The CDR3 consists of 14 residues. Trimming pared 0 bases from V and 4 bases from J, leaving 9 bases between. CDR1 is MNHEY and CDR2 is SMNVEV in the germline V gene (reference sequence). The CDR3 is CASSLSERGYGYTF. CDR3 coding DNA: TGTGCCAGCAGTTTATCGGAGAGGGGCTATGGCTACACCTTC.

The J gene is TRBJ2-3, the V gene TRBV5-1; TRBD1 matches at 8 bases. V trimming: 7 bases; J trimming: 0 bases; junction bases outside the gene matches: 7. Germline CDR1 reads SGHRS; CDR2 reads YFSETQ. The CDR3 loop spans 15 amino acids. CDR3 protein: CASGPRTGSTDTQYF. Here the CDR3 DNA reads TGCGCCAGCGGGCCTCGGACAGGGAGCACAGATACGCAGTATTTT.

This clone was observed a few times. V is TRBV7-9 and J is TRBJ1-1; 8 bases are shared with TRBD1. The CDR3 covers 13 residues. Germline V gene data show CDR1 as SEHNR and CDR2 as FQNEAQ (reference sequence). V shed 7 bases and J 4 bases; nucleotides not matched to a gene: 5. The CDR3 is CASTGQGSTEAFF. DNA of the CDR3: TGTGCCAGCACAGGACAGGGCAGCACTGAAGCTTTCTTT.